The text below deals with one T cell receptor (beta chain). Its specificity is not known. The data derive from a study of cytomegalovirus exposure and HLA in healthy donors. Points from the study as a whole: Analyzed later, association rates of TCRs varied across HLA loci, with DRB1 most and HLA-C fewest.

All the people who gave samples were healthy bone marrow donors. Trimming removed 10 bases at V and 1 base at J, with 14 bases between. Germline-derived CDR1 and CDR2 are SNHLY and FYNNEI. This CDR3 is 13 amino acids long. The PCR used 60 Vbeta and 13 Jbeta primers. Only in-frame clones appear in the TCRdb table, and some are missing; sequencing was by immunoSEQ multiplex PCR. This sample contains 100,000 to 150,000 clones. The chain is built from TRBV2 and TRBJ2-7, with TRBD2 as a possible D gene (5 bases). The sequenced material came from PBMCs. The clonotype originates from a man under 40 in good health and CMV-seronegative. Here the CDR3 DNA reads TGTGCCACCGGACTCAAGCCATCCTACGAGCAGTACTTC. Translated: CATGLKPSYEQYF.